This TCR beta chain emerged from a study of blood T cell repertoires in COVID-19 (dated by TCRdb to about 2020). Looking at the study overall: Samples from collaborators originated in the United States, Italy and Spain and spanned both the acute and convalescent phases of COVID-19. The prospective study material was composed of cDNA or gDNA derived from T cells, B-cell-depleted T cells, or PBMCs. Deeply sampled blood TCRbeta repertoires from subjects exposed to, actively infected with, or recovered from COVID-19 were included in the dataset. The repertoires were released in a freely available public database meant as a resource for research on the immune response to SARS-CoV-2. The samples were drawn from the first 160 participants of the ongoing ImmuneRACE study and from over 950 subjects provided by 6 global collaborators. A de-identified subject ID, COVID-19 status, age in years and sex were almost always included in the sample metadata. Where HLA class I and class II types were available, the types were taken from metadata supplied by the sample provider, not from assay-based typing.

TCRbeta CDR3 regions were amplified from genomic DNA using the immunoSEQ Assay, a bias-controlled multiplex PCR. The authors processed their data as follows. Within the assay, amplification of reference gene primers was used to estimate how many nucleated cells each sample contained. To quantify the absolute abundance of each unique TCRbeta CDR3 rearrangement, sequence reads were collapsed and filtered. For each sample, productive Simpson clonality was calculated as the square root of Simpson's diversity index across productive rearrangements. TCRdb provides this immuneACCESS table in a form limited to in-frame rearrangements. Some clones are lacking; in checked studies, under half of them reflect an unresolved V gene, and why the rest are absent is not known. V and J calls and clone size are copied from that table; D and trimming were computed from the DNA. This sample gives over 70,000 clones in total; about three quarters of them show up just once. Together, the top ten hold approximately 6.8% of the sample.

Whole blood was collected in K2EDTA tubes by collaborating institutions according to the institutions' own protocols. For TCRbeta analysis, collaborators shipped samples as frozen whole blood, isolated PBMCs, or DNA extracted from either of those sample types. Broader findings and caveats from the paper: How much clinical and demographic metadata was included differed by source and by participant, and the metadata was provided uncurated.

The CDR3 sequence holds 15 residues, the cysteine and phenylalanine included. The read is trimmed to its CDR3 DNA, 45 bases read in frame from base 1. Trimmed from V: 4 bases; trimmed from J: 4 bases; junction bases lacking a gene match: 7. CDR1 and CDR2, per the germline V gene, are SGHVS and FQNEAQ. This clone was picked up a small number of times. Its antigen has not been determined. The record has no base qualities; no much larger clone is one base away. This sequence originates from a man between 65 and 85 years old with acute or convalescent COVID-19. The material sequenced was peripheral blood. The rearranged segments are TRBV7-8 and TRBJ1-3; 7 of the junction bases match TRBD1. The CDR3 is CASSYDRVSGNTIYF. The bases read TGTGCCAGCAGCTACGACAGGGTGTCCGGAAACACCATATATTTT.